These 24 T cell receptor beta chains came from one sample sequenced in a study of T cell changes during pregnancy in multiple sclerosis. The assay was immunoSEQ multiplex PCR, and TCRdb's table has in-frame clones only and misses some. This table holds fewer than 65,000 clones, around 90% found once. The input for sequencing was CD4+ T cells from peripheral blood mononuclear cells, taken after pregnancy. The receptors were sampled from a female donor with multiple sclerosis, enrolled in a pregnancy study.

The chain is built from TRBV11-3 and TRBJ2-6; no definite D call. Looked up from germline, CDR1 is SGHNT and CDR2 is YENEEA. This CDR3 is built from 14 residues. The V end was cut by 4 bases, the J end by 1 base, with 5 bases between. The CDR3 reads CASSSGSGANVLTF. The CDR3 DNA reads TGTGCCAGCAGCTCCGGGTCTGGGGCCAACGTCCTGACTTTC. Together with reference TRBV11-3 and TRBJ2-6, the CDR3 gives the full variable domain: EAGVVQSPRYKIIEKKQPVAFWCNPISGHNTLYWYLQNLGQGPELLIRYENEEAVDDSQLPKDRFSAERLKGVDSTLKIQPAELGDSAVYLCASSSGSGANVLTFGAGSRLTVL.

This clone was observed once. The rearrangement joins TRBV14 to TRBJ2-2; D is perhaps TRBD2 (5 bases). Germline CDR1 reads SGHDN; CDR2 reads FVKESK. V was shortened by 2 bases and J by 1 base, with 8 bases between the two germline ends. The CDR3 has 15 amino acids. CDR3 sequence (DNA): TGTGCCAGCAGCCAACTTAGCGTGAACACCGGGGAGCTGTTTTTT. It specifies CASSQLSVNTGELFF.

The V call is TRBV10-2, the J call TRBJ1-1, with a weak D call TRBD1 (6 bases). The V gene's germline CDR1 is WSHSY and CDR2 SAAADI. V was clipped by 7 bases and J by 3 bases, with 21 bases between them. This CDR3 is 16 amino acids long. The CDR3 region is CASKPNRVLTDTEAFF. CDR3 DNA: TGCGCCAGCAAGCCGAACAGGGTCCTAACGGACACTGAAGCTTTCTTT.

The chain joins TRBV30 to TRBJ1-3; TRBD1 might be the D (5 bases). Trimming left V 1 base short and J 2 bases short, with 9 bases between. CDR1 and CDR2 from the germline V gene are GTSNPN and SVGIG (reference sequence). CDR3 size: 14 residues. CDR3 DNA: TGTGCCTGGAGTGGGGGGGGTACTGGAAACACCATATATTTT. Translation: CAWSGGGTGNTIYF.

The chain couples TRBV5-1 to TRBJ2-5; a possible D gene is TRBD1 (5 bases). The CDR3 sequence is 14 residues long. The V end was cut by 7 bases, the J end by 5 bases, with 18 bases between. The germline V gene has CDR1 SGHRS and CDR2 YFSETQ. CDR3: CASRPLGDLETQYF. The CDR3 DNA reads as TGCGCCAGCCGCCCCTTAGGGGATCTGGAGACCCAGTACTTC.

J is TRBJ2-1 and V is TRBV5-1, with 8 bases identical to TRBD2. The ends lost 5 bases at V and 6 bases at J; junction bases unmatched: 13. CDR1 SGHRS and CDR2 YFSETQ come from the germline V gene. CDR3 length equals 16 residues. The chain's CDR3 is CASSRAGGLPTNEQFF. The CDR3 DNA reads TGCGCCAGCAGTAGGGCGGGAGGACTACCTACCAATGAGCAGTTCTTC.

This clone has only a few counts. V and J are TRBV4-2 and TRBJ2-7, with D maybe TRBD2 (5 bases). The CDR3 has 15 amino acids. The germline V and J ends were trimmed by 0 bases and 6 bases, with 15 bases remaining between them. Germline V gives CDR1 LGHNA, CDR2 YNFKEQ. CDR3 in DNA: TGTGCCAGCAGCCAAGATCTGAGAGGGTGGGGCGAGCAGTACTTC. The encoded protein is CASSQDLRGWGEQYF.

The J gene is TRBJ2-3, the V gene TRBV11-2, with 8 bases matching TRBD1. The CDR3 contains 16 residues. The junction had 11 bases not matched to a gene; V was cut back by 5 bases and J by 4 bases. The germline CDR1 and CDR2 sequences are SGHAT and FQNNGV. The CDR3 loop reads CASSLRTGFIADTQYF. CDR3 sequence (DNA): TGTGCCAGCAGCCTAAGGACAGGGTTTATTGCAGATACGCAGTATTTT.

The V gene is TRBV7-9, the J gene TRBJ2-2; tentatively, D is TRBD2 (7 bases). The CDR3 runs to 16 residues. V gave up 5 bases and J gave up 4 bases, with 17 bases separating them. The V gene's germline CDR1 is SEHNR and CDR2 FQNEAQ (reference sequence). CDR3 sequence: CASSQTRGAGTGELFF. CDR3 nucleotides: TGTGCCAGCAGCCAAACCCGGGGGGCCGGCACCGGGGAGCTGTTTTTT.

This chain connects TRBV4-3 to TRBJ1-2; D not certain. V lost 1 base to trimming and J lost 8 bases, with 20 bases between them. The germline V gene encodes CDR1 LGHNA and CDR2 YSLEER. The CDR3 runs 16 residues. CDR3 in amino acids: CASSQGDNIVARGYTF. As DNA, the CDR3 is TGCGCCAGCAGCCAAGGTGACAACATTGTTGCCCGCGGCTACACCTTC.

The chain joins TRBV10-2 to TRBJ1-5, with D tentatively TRBD1 (6 bases). The CDR3 runs 12 residues. CDR1 is WSHSY and CDR2 is SAAADI in the germline V gene. V lost 3 bases and J lost 11, with 11 bases in between. CDR3 sequence reads: CASSDSGGAQHF. In nucleotides, the CDR3 is TGCGCCAGCAGTGATTCTGGGGGCGCCCAGCATTTT.

The V and J genes are TRBV9 and TRBJ2-2; TRBD2 matches at 7 bases. CDR3 length: 16 residues. Trimming at V came to 0 bases and at J to 4 bases, leaving 6 bases not matched to a gene. Germline values: CDR1 SGDLS, CDR2 YYNGEE. The CDR3 sequence is CASSVVSGASTGELFF. DNA of the CDR3: TGTGCCAGCAGCGTAGTGAGCGGGGCGTCCACCGGGGAGCTGTTTTTT.

This chain connects TRBV11-2 to TRBJ2-3; 7 bases align to TRBD2. V trimming: 5 bases; J trimming: 0 bases; junction bases outside the gene matches: 5. Germline V lookup: CDR1 SGHAT, CDR2 FQNNGV. The CDR3 has 15 amino acids. CDR3 nucleotides: TGTGCCAGCAGCCTCAGCGGGGATAGCACAGATACGCAGTATTTT. It codes for CASSLSGDSTDTQYF.

V and J are TRBV4-2 and TRBJ2-3; tentative D call: TRBD1 (5 bases). V was trimmed by 0 bases and J by 6 bases, leaving 16 bases between them. The CDR3 loop spans 16 amino acids. The germline V gene encodes CDR1 LGHNA and CDR2 YNFKEQ. DNA for the CDR3: TGTGCCAGCAGCCAAGATAGGCAGGGTGCGCGGGATACGCAGTATTTT. Residues: CASSQDRQGARDTQYF.

The CDR3 loop is CASSYDGGSGYGYTF. CDR3 bases: TGTGCCAGCAGCTACGACGGGGGTTCGGGCTATGGCTACACCTTC. The V gene is TRBV7-2, the J gene TRBJ1-2, with D possibly TRBD1 on 5 matching bases. Trimming took off 4 bases at V and 4 bases at J, with 16 bases between the two ends. The germline CDR1 and CDR2 sequences are SGHTA and FQGNSA. CDR3 length equals 15 residues.

The chain combines TRBV15 with TRBJ1-2; 8 bases match TRBD1. The length of the CDR3 is 16 residues. CDR1 is LNHNV, CDR2 YYDKDF, per germline (reference sequence). The junction had 13 bases not matched to a gene; V was cut back by 4 bases and J by 6 bases. CDR3 in DNA: TGTGCCACCAGCACCCCCTTAGGAGGACAGGGAAATGGCTACACCTTC. The encoded protein is CATSTPLGGQGNGYTF.

A few counts support this clone. The chain recombines TRBV5-4 with TRBJ2-3; D remains unclear. Germline lookup yields CDR1 SGHNT and CDR2 YYREEE (reference sequence). The CDR3 consists of 14 residues. Trimming left V 6 bases short and J 0 bases short, with 11 bases between. The DNA of the CDR3 is TGTGCCAGCACCAAGACTGGTAGCACAGATACGCAGTATTTT. It codes for CASTKTGSTDTQYF.

The chain carries TRBV7-7 and TRBJ2-2, with D tentatively TRBD1 (5 bases). The CDR3 has 14 amino acids. V lost 1 base and J 7 bases, leaving 10 bases between the germline ends. Germline loops: CDR1 SSHAT, CDR2 FNYEAQ (reference sequence). This CDR3 is CASSLEQDRGELFF. As DNA, the CDR3 is TGTGCCAGCAGCTTAGAACAGGACCGCGGGGAGCTGTTTTTT.

The chain recombines TRBV28 with TRBJ1-1; 8 bases line up with TRBD1. V lost 2 bases to trimming and J lost 2 bases; unmatched junction nucleotides: 4. Looked up from germline, CDR1 is MDHEN and CDR2 is SYDVKM. The CDR3 contains 15 residues. CDR3 DNA: TGTGCCAGCAGTTTAGTTGGACAGGGCAACACTGAAGCTTTCTTT. Encoded protein: CASSLVGQGNTEAFF.

This chain connects TRBV19 to TRBJ2-7; 9 positions match TRBD1. This CDR3 contains 15 residues. Trimming at V came to 5 bases and at J to 0 bases, leaving 5 bases not matched to a gene. CDR1 LNHDA and CDR2 SQIVND come from the germline V gene (reference sequence). This CDR3 is CASSPRQGVSYEQYF. The CDR3 nucleotides are TGTGCCAGTAGTCCCCGACAGGGGGTCTCCTACGAGCAGTACTTC.

The V gene is TRBV19, the J gene TRBJ2-4; 9 bases fit TRBD2. The CDR3 sequence is 15 residues long. V lost 4 bases, J lost 7 bases, and 8 bases stayed unmatched. Germline CDR1 reads LNHDA; CDR2 reads SQIVND (reference sequence). The CDR3 nucleotides read TGTGCCAGTAGTACTTCTAGCGGGATGGGCAACATTCAGTACTTC. It encodes CASSTSSGMGNIQYF.

This clone has only a few counts. V gene TRBV10-3 combines with J gene TRBJ2-5, with D perhaps matching TRBD2 (6 bases). Germline loops: CDR1 ENHRY, CDR2 SYGVKD. Trimming pared 2 bases from V and 3 bases from J, leaving 13 bases between. This CDR3 region has 15 residues. As DNA, the CDR3 is TGTGCCATCAGTGAGGGGGCAGGAGGGGAAGAGACCCAGTACTTC. Protein: CAISEGAGGEETQYF.

Only one count was recorded for this clone. V gene TRBV6-5 combines with J gene TRBJ2-5; 8 nucleotides agree with TRBD2. Germline V gene data show CDR1 as MNHEY and CDR2 as SVGAGI. Trimming at V came to 4 bases and at J to 5 bases, leaving 9 bases not matched to a gene. CDR3 length: 15 amino acids. In nucleotides, the CDR3 is TGTGCCAGCAGTTCCTTCGGGGGGGGTAGGGAGACCCAGTACTTC. Protein: CASSSFGGGRETQYF.

The rearrangement uses TRBV6-1 and TRBJ2-3; TRBD1 matches at 9 bases. The CDR3 totals 14 residues. Germline CDR1 reads MNHNS; CDR2 reads SASEGT. With V trimmed by 6 bases and J by 6 bases, 7 bases remained unmatched. This chain's CDR3 is CASRTGGSSDTQYF. As DNA, the CDR3 is TGTGCCAGCAGGACAGGGGGTTCATCGGATACGCAGTATTTT.